The present T cell receptor beta chain was sequenced within a study of CD8+CD57+ T cells in acquired aplastic anemia. The use of genomic DNA as template underpinned the TCR beta VDJ and CDR3 profiling. In TCRdb, the reads were re-called with MiXCR into one record per CDR3 protein. The repertoire includes about 180,000 distinct CDR3 sequences, around 50% of them detected once, and under 15% sits in the top ten. Patients selected for sequencing had displayed CD8+CD57+ cell expansion by flow cytometry. Each patient had severe acquired aplastic anemia. The CDR3 contains 14 residues. The germline V and J ends were trimmed by 5 bases and 8 bases, with 21 bases remaining between them. The germline gives CDR1 SQVTM, CDR2 ANQGSEA.

Sequenced input: sorted CD4+, CD8+, or CD8+CD57+ T cells (not recorded which) from PBMCs. The chain has TRBV29-1 and TRBJ1-2; D is undetermined. This TCR was sampled from a human donor with aplastic anemia. CDR3 nucleotides: TGCAGCGTTCCTCCCCTGACCTTCCTGATGGGCTACACCTTC. Residues: CSVPPLTFLMGYTF.